This T cell receptor (beta chain) appears in the sequencing data of a study of glioma-infiltrating T cells. Whole-study findings and limits: Tissue-blood divergence was below expectation in non-neoplastic patients, above in gliomas. Very few CDR3 sequences were shared between tissue and blood.

Amplification of TCR alpha and beta CDR3 regions from RNA used iRepertoire nested multiplex PCR. Tissue mRNA or PBMC total RNA, about 90-400 ng, went into one-step reverse transcription and amplification. In TCRdb, the multiplex PCR reads were re-called with MiXCR into one record per CDR3 protein. The repertoire holds about 93,000 distinct CDR3 sequences, 35% to 50% seen once, with approximately 38% in the top ten. V trimming: 4 bases; J trimming: 7 bases; junction bases outside the gene matches: 5. Germline loops: CDR1 KGHDR, CDR2 SFDVKD. This CDR3 comprises 15 residues. In its sample, this clonotype was seen many times. The antigen is unknown.

Material: glioma tissue, nonneoplastic brain tissue, or PBMCs (not recorded which). The V and J genes are TRBV24-1 and TRBJ2-1, with 11 bases aligning to TRBD1. This clonotype was obtained from a human donor with low-grade glioma or glioblastoma, undergoing nonglioma brain surgery, or in good health (not recorded which). In DNA, the CDR3 is TGTGCCACCAGTGAATTGGGACAGGGGGTTAATGAGCAGTTCTTC. As protein: CATSELGQGVNEQFF.